This TCR beta chain was sequenced during a study of CD4 T cells in relation to SARS-CoV-2 and coronaviruses. Libraries were prepared by immunoSEQ multiplex PCR; TCRdb keeps only in-frame clonotypes and omits some of them. This sample has around 31,000 clones, with about 78% found just once. Deletions cut 1 base from V and 0 bases from J, with 10 bases between. CDR1 and CDR2 (germline): LGHDT, YNNKEL (reference sequence). This CDR3 region has 16 residues. Before the COVID-19 pandemic, during about 2010-2019, CD4+ T cells were taken from unexposed donors. Isolation of CD4+ T cells took place after roughly nine days in culture. Concerning this clone: Its antigen is not identified.

The receptor was derived from a human donor in good health. Sequences were obtained from CD4+ T cells from PBMCs, cultured in vitro. J is TRBJ1-5 and V is TRBV3-1 (or the pseudogene TRBV3-2); D unclear. The CDR3 loop reads CASSQVDGDSNQPQHF. The CDR3 bases are TGTGCCAGCAGCCAAGTTGACGGAGATAGCAATCAGCCCCAGCATTTT.